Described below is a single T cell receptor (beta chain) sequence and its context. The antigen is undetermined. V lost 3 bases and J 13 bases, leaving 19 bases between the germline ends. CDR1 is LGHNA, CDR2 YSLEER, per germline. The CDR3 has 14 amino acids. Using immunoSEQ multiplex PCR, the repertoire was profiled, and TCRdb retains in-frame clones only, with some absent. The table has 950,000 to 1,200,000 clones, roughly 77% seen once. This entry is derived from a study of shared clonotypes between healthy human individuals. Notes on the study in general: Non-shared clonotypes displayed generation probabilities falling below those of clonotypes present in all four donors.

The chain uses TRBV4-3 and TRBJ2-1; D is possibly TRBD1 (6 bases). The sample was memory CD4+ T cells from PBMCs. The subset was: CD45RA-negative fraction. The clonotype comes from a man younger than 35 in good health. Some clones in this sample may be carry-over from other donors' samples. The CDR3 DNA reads TGCGCCAGCAGCCAGGTGGGGGCTGCAAATCTCCAGTTCTTC. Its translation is CASSQVGAANLQFF.